This T cell receptor beta chain was documented in a study of cytomegalovirus exposure and HLA in healthy donors. CDR3 length equals 18 residues. CDR1 and CDR2 from the germline V gene are SGHVS and FQNEAQ. Trimming removed 3 bases at V and 5 bases at J, with 26 bases between. This clone was found a few times. The PCR contained 60 Vbeta and 13 Jbeta primers. Here immunoSEQ multiplex PCR was the method, and the copy in TCRdb shows in-frame clones only, minus some. The sample yields some 90,000 clones, about 70% seen once. This clonotype was sampled from a woman in her 70s in good health and CMV-seropositive. The sequenced material came from PBMCs. J is TRBJ2-7 and V is TRBV7-8; D not certain. The DNA for the CDR3 is TGTGCCAGCAGCTTTATCCCCCCCTCCTCATCCCGCGGCGACGAGCAGTACTTC. The encoded protein is CASSFIPPSSSRGDEQYF.